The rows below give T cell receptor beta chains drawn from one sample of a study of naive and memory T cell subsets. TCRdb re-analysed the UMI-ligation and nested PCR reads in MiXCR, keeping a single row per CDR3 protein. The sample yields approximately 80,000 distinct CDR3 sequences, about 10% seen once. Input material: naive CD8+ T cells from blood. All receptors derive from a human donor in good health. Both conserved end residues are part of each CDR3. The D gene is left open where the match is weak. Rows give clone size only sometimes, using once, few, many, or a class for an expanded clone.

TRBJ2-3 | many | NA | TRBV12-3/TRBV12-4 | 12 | TGTGCCAGCACCGGAACGCCCGATACGCAGTATTTT | CASTGTPDTQYF
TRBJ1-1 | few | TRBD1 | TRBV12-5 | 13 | TGTGCTAGTGGTTTAAACAGGGGCACTGAAGCTTTCTTT | CASGLNRGTEAFF
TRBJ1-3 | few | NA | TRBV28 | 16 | TGTGCCAGCAGTTTAGTGGTCAGGAACTCTGGAAACACCATATATTTT | CASSLVVRNSGNTIYF
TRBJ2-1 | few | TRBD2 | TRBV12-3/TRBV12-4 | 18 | TGTGCCAGCAGTTGGGGGACTAGCGGGAGGTGGTCCTACAATGAGCAGTTCTTC | CASSWGTSGRWSYNEQFF
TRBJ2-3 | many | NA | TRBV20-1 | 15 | TGCAGTGCTAGAGAGGGAGTCTCAAGCACAGATACGCAGTATTTT | CSAREGVSSTDTQYF
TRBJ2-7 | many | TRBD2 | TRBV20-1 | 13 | TGCAGTGCTAGGGGGAGGGAAGGCTACGAGCAGTACTTC | CSARGREGYEQYF
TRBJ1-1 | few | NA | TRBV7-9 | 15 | TGTGCCAGCAGCTTATATCGTTATCAGAACACTGAAGCTTTCTTT | CASSLYRYQNTEAFF
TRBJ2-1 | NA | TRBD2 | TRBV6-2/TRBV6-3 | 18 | TGTGCCAGCAGTTACTCTTTAGCGGGAGGGCCCTCCTACAATGAGCAGTTCTTC | CASSYSLAGGPSYNEQFF
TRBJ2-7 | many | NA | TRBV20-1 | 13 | TGCAGTGCTAGGGGGTTAGATGCCTACGAGCAGTACTTC | CSARGLDAYEQYF
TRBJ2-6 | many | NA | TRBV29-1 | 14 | TGCAGCGTTCCAGACGGACATCGGGCCAACGTCCTGACTTTC | CSVPDGHRANVLTF
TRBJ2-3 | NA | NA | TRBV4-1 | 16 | TGCGCCCTACCATGGGGAGACCACCACAGCACAGATACGCAGTATTTT | CALPWGDHHSTDTQYF
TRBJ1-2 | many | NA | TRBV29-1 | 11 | TGCAGCGTTCCGCCGACAGATGGCTACACCTTC | CSVPPTDGYTF
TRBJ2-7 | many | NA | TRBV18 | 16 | TGTGCCAGCTCACCACCGTCCAACCGCAGCTCCTACGAGCAGTACTTC | CASSPPSNRSSYEQYF
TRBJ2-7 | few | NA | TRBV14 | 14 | TGTGCCAGCAGCCTAAGCCTCCGAGACTACGAGCAGTACTTC | CASSLSLRDYEQYF
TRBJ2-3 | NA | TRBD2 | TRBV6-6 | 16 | TGTGCCAGCACCCCCGGCGGGACTAGCGGCACAGATACGCAGTATTTT | CASTPGGTSGTDTQYF
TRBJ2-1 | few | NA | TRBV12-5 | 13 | TGTGCTACCGGTTTAGGATACTACAATGAGCAGTTCTTC | CATGLGYYNEQFF
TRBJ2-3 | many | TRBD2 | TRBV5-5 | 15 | TGTGCCAGCAGCGCAGGGACTAGCGGCACAGATACGCAGTATTTT | CASSAGTSGTDTQYF
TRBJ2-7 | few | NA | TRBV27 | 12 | TGTGCCAGCAAAACAGCGACCTACGAGCAGTACTTC | CASKTATYEQYF
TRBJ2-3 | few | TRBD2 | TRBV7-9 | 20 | TGTGCCAGCAGCACCAACCCGGGGACTAGCGGGAAGGTACCCACAGATACGCAGTATTTT | CASSTNPGTSGKVPTDTQYF
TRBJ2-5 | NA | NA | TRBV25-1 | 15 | TGTGCCAGCAGTGAATGGGTTGGGCCTCATAAGACCCAGTACTTC | CASSEWVGPHKTQYF